This T cell receptor beta chain was sequenced in a study of T cell repertoires in aging, cancer and after chemotherapy. In the study overall: Healthy donor repertoires were recorded over several months to years and showed clear clonal overlap.

Germline CDR1 is LNHDA and CDR2 is SQIVND (reference sequence). V shed 3 bases, J shed 4 bases, and the junction held 6 bases outside the gene matches. This CDR3 is built from 15 residues. TRB rearrangements spanning V, D and J were amplified using mixed TRB-A/B primers. Via MiXCR, TCRdb re-called the multiplex PCR reads, giving one row per CDR3 protein. Counted here are some 11,000 distinct CDR3 sequences, 32% occurring once; the ten biggest clones make up 2.5% to 4%. The template was genomic DNA from peripheral blood, not RNA. J is TRBJ2-1 and V is TRBV19, with TRBD2 matching 7 bases. This receptor was obtained from a human donor in good health. Material: blood. CDR3 sequence: CASSMELAAYNEQFF. The DNA for the CDR3 is TGTGCCAGTAGTATGGAGCTAGCGGCTTACAATGAGCAGTTCTTC.